This TCR beta chain comes out of a study of vaccination effects on CD4 cells after COVID-19. Repertoires were generated with immunoSEQ multiplex PCR, while TCRdb's copy carries only in-frame clones and drops some. The table lists about 24,000 clones, about 76% of them singletons. To note about this clone: The antigen is not known.

Expansion with viral peptide pools was applied to antigen-specific CD4+ T cells by the ViraFEST assay prior to sequencing. Culturing for 9 to 10 days preceded CD4+ T cell isolation. Nobody among the vaccine recipients had prior SARS-CoV-2 infection (nucleocapsid antibodies were negative). Every well housed 1.5 million to 2 million PBMC, which grew in culture alongside around 11 IU/ml IL-2 and approximately 10 ug/ml peptides. Trimming removed 3 bases from V and 7 bases from J, with 16 bases in between. CDR1 and CDR2 (germline): MNHNS, SASEGT. This CDR3 region has 16 residues. The input for sequencing was CD4+ T cells from PBMCs cultured with SARS-CoV-2 spike peptides, taken before COVID-19 vaccination. The TCR sequence derives from a human donor who received a COVID-19 vaccine. The rearrangement joins TRBV6-1 to TRBJ1-6; a weak D match, TRBD1 (6 bases). CDR3: CASSEPPGGGNSPLHF. CDR3 sequence (DNA): TGTGCCAGCAGTGAGCCGCCGGGGGGCGGAAATTCACCCCTCCACTTT.